A single TCR beta chain is shown here with its context. Its antigen remains unidentified. Germline V gives CDR1 SEHNR, CDR2 FQNEAQ (reference sequence). There are 14 residues in the CDR3. The V and J ends lost 8 bases and 1 base respectively, with 15 bases between them. Every TCR beta cDNA library bore unique molecular identifiers. Starting from roughly 1.1 to 9.2 million T cells, the study yielded 450,000 to 500,000 cDNA molecules. Using its own MiXCR run on the PCR reads, TCRdb lists one record per CDR3 protein. The data contain under 650,000 distinct CDR3 sequences, roughly two fifths of them singletons. This record comes from a study of post-analysis software for immune sequencing data. Study conclusions and caveats: The five TRBV segments detected at higher frequency in patients than in controls included TRBV5-6, TRBV5-1 and TRBV20-1.

The sequence came from a girl aged 10 to 17 with multiple sclerosis. Material: blood. The chain employs TRBV7-9 and TRBJ2-7, with D unresolved. The CDR3 region is CASEPKGKSYEQYF. Written as DNA, the CDR3 is TGTGCCAGCGAACCTAAAGGCAAATCCTACGAGCAGTACTTC.